The entry that follows covers one T cell receptor (beta chain) sequence. The antigen remains unidentified. This sample stems from a study of cytomegalovirus exposure and HLA in healthy donors. Study-wide background: The roughly 700 first-cohort repertoires shared a platform with the 120 or so validation repertoires, as reported in a later analysis. Study-wide points: CMV antigen specificity of a few CMV-associated chains was confirmed in vitro. The classifier was said to identify cytomegalovirus status with high specificity and sensitivity.

Sequenced by immunoSEQ multiplex PCR; TCRdb stores in-frame clones only, minus some. Of some 140,000 clones in the sample, about 86% were seen once. Germline CDR1 MDHEN, CDR2 SYDVKM. V dropped 5 bases and J dropped 5 bases, with 12 bases sitting between them. This CDR3 has 13 residues. The V gene is TRBV28, the J gene TRBJ2-5, with a weak D call TRBD1 (6 bases). Material for sequencing was PBMCs. The sequence was collected from a man between 18 and 29 years old in good health and CMV-seropositive. The chain's CDR3 is CASSPRQVETQYF. CDR3 coding DNA: TGTGCCAGCAGTCCCCGACAGGTCGAGACCCAGTACTTC.